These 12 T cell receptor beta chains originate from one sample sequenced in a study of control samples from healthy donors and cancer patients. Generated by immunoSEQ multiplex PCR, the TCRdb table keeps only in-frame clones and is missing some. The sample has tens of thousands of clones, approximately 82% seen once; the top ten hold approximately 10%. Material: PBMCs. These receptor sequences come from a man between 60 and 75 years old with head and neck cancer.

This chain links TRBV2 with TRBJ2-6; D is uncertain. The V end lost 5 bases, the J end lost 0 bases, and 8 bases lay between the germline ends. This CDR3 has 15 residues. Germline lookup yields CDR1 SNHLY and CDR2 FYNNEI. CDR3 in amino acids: CASSLMVSGANVLTF. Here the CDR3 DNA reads TGTGCCAGCAGTCTCATGGTCTCTGGGGCCAACGTCCTGACTTTC.

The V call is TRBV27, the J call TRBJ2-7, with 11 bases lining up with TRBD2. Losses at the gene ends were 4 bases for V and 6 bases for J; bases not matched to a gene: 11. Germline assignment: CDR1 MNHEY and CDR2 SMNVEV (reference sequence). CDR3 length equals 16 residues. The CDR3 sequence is CASSSGGSGRGGEQYF. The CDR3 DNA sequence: TGTGCCAGCAGTTCAGGGGGTAGCGGGAGGGGGGGCGAGCAGTACTTC.

The CDR3 reads CASSPGSAGNTIYF. CDR3 nucleotides: TGTGCCAGCAGCCCAGGGAGCGCTGGAAACACCATATATTTT. The rearrangement joins TRBV7-9 to TRBJ1-3; D perhaps matches TRBD1 (5 bases). The CDR3 consists of 14 residues. The germline gives CDR1 SEHNR, CDR2 FQNEAQ (reference sequence). Trimming took 5 bases from V and 2 from J, leaving 10 bases between them.

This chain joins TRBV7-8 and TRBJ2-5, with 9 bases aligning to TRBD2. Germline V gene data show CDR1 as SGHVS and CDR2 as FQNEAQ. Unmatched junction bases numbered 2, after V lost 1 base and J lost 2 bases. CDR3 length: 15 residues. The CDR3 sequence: CASSLVAGGQETQYF. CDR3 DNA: TGTGCCAGCAGCTTAGTTGCGGGAGGGCAAGAGACCCAGTACTTC.

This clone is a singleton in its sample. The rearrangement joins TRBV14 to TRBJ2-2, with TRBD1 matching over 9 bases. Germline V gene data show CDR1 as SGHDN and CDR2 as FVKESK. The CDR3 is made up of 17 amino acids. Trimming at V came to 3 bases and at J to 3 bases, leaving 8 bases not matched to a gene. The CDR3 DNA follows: TGTGCCAGCAGCCATCCCTGGACAGGGGAGGACACCGGGGAGCTGTTTTTT. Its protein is CASSHPWTGEDTGELFF.

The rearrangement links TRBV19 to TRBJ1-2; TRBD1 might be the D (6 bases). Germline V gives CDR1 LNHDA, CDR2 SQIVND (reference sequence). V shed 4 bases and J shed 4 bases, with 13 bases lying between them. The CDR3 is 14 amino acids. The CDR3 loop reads CASSNLGHTYGYTF. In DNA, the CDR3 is TGTGCCAGTAGTAACCTGGGACACACCTATGGCTACACCTTC.

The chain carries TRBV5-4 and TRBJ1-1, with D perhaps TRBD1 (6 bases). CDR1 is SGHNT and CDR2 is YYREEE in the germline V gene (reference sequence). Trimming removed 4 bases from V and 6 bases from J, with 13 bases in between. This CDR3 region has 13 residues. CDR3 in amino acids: CASSVQGSPEAFF. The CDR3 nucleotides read TGTGCCAGCAGCGTACAGGGAAGCCCTGAAGCTTTCTTT.

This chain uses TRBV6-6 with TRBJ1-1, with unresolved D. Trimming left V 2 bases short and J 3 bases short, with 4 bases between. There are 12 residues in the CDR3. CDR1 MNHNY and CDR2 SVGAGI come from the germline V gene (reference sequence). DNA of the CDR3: TGTGCCAGCAGTTACCCGGACACTGAAGCTTTCTTT. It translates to CASSYPDTEAFF.

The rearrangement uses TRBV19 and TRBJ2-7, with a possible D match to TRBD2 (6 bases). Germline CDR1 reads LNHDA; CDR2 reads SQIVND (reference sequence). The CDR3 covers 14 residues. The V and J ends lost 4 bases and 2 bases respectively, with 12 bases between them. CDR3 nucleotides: TGTGCCAGTAGTAGAGAGACGGGAGCCTACGAGCAGTACTTC. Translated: CASSRETGAYEQYF. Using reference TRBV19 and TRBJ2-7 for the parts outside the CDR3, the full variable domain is DGGITQSPKYLFRKEGQNVTLSCEQNLNHDAMYWYRQDPGQGLRLIYYSQIVNDFQKGDIAEGYSVSREKKESFPLTVTSAQKNPTAFYLCASSRETGAYEQYFGPGTRLTVT.

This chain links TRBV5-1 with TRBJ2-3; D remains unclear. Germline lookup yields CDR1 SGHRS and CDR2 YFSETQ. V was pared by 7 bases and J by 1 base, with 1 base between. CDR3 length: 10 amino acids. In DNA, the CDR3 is TGCGCCAGCGGCACAGATACGCAGTATTTT. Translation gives CASGTDTQYF.

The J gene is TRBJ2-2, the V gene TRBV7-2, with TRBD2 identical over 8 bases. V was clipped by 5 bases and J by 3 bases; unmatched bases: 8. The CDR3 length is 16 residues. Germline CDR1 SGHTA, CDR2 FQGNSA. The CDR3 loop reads CASSPVGGRYTGELFF. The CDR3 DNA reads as TGTGCCAGCAGCCCTGTTGGCGGGAGGTACACCGGGGAGCTGTTTTTT.

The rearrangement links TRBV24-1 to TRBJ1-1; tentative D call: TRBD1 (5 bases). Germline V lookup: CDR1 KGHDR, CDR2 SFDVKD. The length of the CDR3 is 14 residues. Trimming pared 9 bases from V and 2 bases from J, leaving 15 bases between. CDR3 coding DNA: TGTGCCACCTCGGCGGGGGGAGTCAACACTGAAGCTTTCTTT. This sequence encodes CATSAGGVNTEAFF.